This note documents a single T cell receptor beta chain sequence. This sample stems from a study of cytomegalovirus exposure and HLA in healthy donors. From germline, CDR1 is SGHTA and CDR2 FQGNSA. V was pared by 1 base and J by 4 bases, with 8 bases between. The CDR3 consists of 15 residues. Both 60 Vbeta primers and 13 Jbeta primers went into the PCR. Sequencing used immunoSEQ multiplex PCR; TCRdb keeps in-frame clones, though not all of them. The table has 150,000 to 200,000 clones, around 81% seen once. This clonotype was obtained from a woman aged 30 to 39 in good health and CMV-seronegative. The chain joins TRBV7-2 to TRBJ1-6; D gene uncertain. The sample consisted of PBMCs. The CDR3 DNA reads as TGTGCCAGCAGCTTAGGCGGCTTTTATAATTCACCCCTCCACTTT. Encoded protein: CASSLGGFYNSPLHF. Using reference TRBV7-2 and TRBJ1-6 for the parts outside the CDR3, the full variable domain is GAGVSQSPSNKVTEKGKDVELRCDPISGHTALYWYRQSLGQGLEFLIYFQGNSAPDKSGLPSDRFSAERTGGSVSTLTIQRTQQEDSAVYLCASSLGGFYNSPLHFGNGTRLTVT.